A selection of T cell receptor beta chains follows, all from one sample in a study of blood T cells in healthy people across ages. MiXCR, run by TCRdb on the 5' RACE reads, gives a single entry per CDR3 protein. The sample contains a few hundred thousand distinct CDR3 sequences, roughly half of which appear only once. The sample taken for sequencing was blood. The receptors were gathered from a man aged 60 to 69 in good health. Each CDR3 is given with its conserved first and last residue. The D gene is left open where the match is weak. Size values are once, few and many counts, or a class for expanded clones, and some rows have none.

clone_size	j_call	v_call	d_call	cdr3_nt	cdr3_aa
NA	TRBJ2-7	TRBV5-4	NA	TGTGCCAGCAGCCCTGACAGCCTATCCTACGAGCAGTACTTC	CASSPDSLSYEQYF
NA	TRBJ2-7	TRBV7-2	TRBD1	TGTGCCAGCAGCTCCCCTGACAGGGGATCCTACGAGCAGTACTTC	CASSSPDRGSYEQYF
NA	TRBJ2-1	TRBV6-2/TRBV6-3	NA	TGTGCCAGCAGTGACAACAGGGCCACAGGGCAGTTCTTC	CASSDNRATGQFF
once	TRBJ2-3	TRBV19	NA	TGTGCCAGTAGTAAGGGTGGGCCGGGAACAGATACGCAGTATTTT	CASSKGGPGTDTQYF
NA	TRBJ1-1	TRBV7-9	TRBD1	TGTGCCAGCAGCTCTCGGACAGGCCACAACACTGAAGCTTTCTTT	CASSSRTGHNTEAFF
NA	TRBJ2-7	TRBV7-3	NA	TGTGCCAGCAGCCTCGAGGGACACGGGGCCTACGAGCAGTACTTC	CASSLEGHGAYEQYF
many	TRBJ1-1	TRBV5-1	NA	TGCGCCAGCAGCCCAGGACAGCCACTGGACACTGAAGCTTTCTTT	CASSPGQPLDTEAFF
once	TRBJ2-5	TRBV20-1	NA	TGCAGTGCTACCAGGGGCCAGATAATTAAAGAGACCCAGTACTTC	CSATRGQIIKETQYF
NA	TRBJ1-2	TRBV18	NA	TGTGCCAGCTCACCCCAGGGTACGGGTGGCTACACCTTC	CASSPQGTGGYTF
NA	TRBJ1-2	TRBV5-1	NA	TGCGCCAGCAGCTTGGAGGGGAATAACTATGGCTACACCTTC	CASSLEGNNYGYTF
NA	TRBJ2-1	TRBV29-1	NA	TGCAGCGTGGATTTCGCCGGACAGAGTTACGATGAGGAGTTCTTC	CSVDFAGQSYDEEFF
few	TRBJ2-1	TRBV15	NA	TGTGCCACCAGCAGAGTGCCCGCGGGCTCCTACAATGAGCAGTTCTTC	CATSRVPAGSYNEQFF
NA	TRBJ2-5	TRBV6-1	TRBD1	TGTGCCAGCAGTCCCAGGACAGGGAGAATCGGAGAGACCCAGTACTTC	CASSPRTGRIGETQYF
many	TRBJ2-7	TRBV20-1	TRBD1	TGCAGTGCTAGAGATCTGCGGACAGGGGGCTACGAGCAGTACTTC	CSARDLRTGGYEQYF
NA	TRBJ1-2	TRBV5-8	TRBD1	TGTGCCAGCAGCAAAACAGGGGGCTATGACTATGGCTACACCTTC	CASSKTGGYDYGYTF
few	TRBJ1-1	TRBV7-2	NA	TGTGCCAGCAGCCCAGACGGCATGAACACTGAAGCTTTCTTT	CASSPDGMNTEAFF
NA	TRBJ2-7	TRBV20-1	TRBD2	TGCAGTGCTTTCTCCGGGACTAACTACGAGCAGTACTTC	CSAFSGTNYEQYF
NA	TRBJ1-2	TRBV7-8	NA	TGTGCCAGCAGCTTAAGGGTGGGCGGCTACACCTTC	CASSLRVGGYTF
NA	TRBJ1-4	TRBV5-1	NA	TGCGCCAGCAGCTTGGCCGACGGCGGATTTGGGGAAAAACTGTTTTTT	CASSLADGGFGEKLFF
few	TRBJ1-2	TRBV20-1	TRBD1	TGCAGTGCTAGTCCGGGACAGGGGATTTCCTATGGCTACACCTTC	CSASPGQGISYGYTF
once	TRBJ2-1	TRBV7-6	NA	TGTGCCAGCAGCTTATCACTAGCCGATGAGCAGTTCTTC	CASSLSLADEQFF
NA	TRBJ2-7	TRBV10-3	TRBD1	TGTGCCATCAGTGAGACGGGACAGGGTCGTGACGAGCAGTACTTC	CAISETGQGRDEQYF
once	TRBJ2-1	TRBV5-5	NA	TGTGCCAGCAGCTTGGTTGCGGACAATGAGCAGTTCTTC	CASSLVADNEQFF
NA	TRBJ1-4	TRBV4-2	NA	TGTGCCAGCAGCCAAGCGAAGGCGGGGGGAGAACTGTTTTTT	CASSQAKAGGELFF
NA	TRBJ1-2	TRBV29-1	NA	TGCAGCGTTGAACGGGGGGGCTATGGCTACACCTTC	CSVERGGYGYTF
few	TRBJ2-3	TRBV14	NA	TGTGCCAGCAGCCAAGACAGGGGGGGAGATACGCAGTATTTT	CASSQDRGGDTQYF
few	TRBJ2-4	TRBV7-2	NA	TGTGCCAGCAGTGGGGGGAACATTCAGTACTTC	CASSGGNIQYF
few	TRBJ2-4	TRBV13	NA	TGTGCCAGCAGCCTAATGACAGCAACCCTAGCCAAAAACATTCAGTACTTC	CASSLMTATLAKNIQYF
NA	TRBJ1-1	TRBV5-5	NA	TGTGCCAGCAGCTTGTACGAGGTAACTGAAGCTTTCTTT	CASSLYEVTEAFF
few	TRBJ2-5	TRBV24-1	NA	TGTGCCACCAGTGCCCGGGGATCTGTAGAGACCCAGTACTTC	CATSARGSVETQYF
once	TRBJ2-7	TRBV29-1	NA	TGCAGCGTCCGCCGGTCTTACGAGCAGTACTTC	CSVRRSYEQYF
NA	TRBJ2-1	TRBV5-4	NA	TGTGCCAGCAGCCCCTTTGAGAGGGCGCAAGCTAATGAGCAGTTCTTC	CASSPFERAQANEQFF
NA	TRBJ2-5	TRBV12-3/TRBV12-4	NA	TGTGCCAGCAGTTCTTGGGACTCCCCACAAGAGACCCAGTACTTC	CASSSWDSPQETQYF
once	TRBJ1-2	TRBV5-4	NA	TGTGCCAGCAGCTGGGACCAGGGGAGAGGCTACACCTTC	CASSWDQGRGYTF
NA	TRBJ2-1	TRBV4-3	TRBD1	TGCGCCAGCAGCCAAGGGAACCAGGGGGCGCGCTTGGGCTACAATGAGCAGTTCTTC	CASSQGNQGARLGYNEQFF
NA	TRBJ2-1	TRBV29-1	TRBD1	TGCCTGGGACAGAGGTACAATGAGCAGTTCTTC	CLGQRYNEQFF
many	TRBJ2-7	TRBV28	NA	TGTGCCAGCAGGCCCTCCCTTGTACAGGGTTACGAGCAGTACTTC	CASRPSLVQGYEQYF
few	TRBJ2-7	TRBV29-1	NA	TGCAGCGCTGGCCCCCGGGACGGGGGCGAGCAGTACTTC	CSAGPRDGGEQYF
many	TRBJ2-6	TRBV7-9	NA	TGTGCCAGCAGCTTAGTATTAGGATCTGGGGCCAACGTCCTGACTTTC	CASSLVLGSGANVLTF
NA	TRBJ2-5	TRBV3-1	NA	TGTGCCAGCAGCCGAGCCGGGGGAACCAATGAGCAGTACTTC	CASSRAGGTNEQYF
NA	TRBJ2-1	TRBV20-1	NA	TGCAGTGCTAGTCGACAACGCCAGCTAATCAATGAGCAGTTCTTC	CSASRQRQLINEQFF
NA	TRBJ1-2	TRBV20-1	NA	TGCAGAGGACGGGGGCCTGCGAACTATGGCTACACCTTC	CRGRGPANYGYTF
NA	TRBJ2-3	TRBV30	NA	TGTGCCTGGAGTGTACTGAGAGATACGCAGTATTTT	CAWSVLRDTQYF
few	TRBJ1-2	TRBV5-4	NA	TGTGCCAGCAGCTTGGATGGCGCAGTGTCTAACTATGGCTACACCTTC	CASSLDGAVSNYGYTF
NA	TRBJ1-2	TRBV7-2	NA	TGTGCCAGCAGTCCAAGGGGGACATACTATGGCTACACCTTC	CASSPRGTYYGYTF
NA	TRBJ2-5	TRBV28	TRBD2	TGTGCCAGCAGTTTTGGCGGGGGAAGGCGCCAAGAGACCCAGTACTTC	CASSFGGGRRQETQYF
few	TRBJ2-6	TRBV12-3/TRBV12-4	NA	TGTGCCAGCAGTCCCCGACAGGGACTCTCTGGGGCCAACGTCCTGACTTTC	CASSPRQGLSGANVLTF